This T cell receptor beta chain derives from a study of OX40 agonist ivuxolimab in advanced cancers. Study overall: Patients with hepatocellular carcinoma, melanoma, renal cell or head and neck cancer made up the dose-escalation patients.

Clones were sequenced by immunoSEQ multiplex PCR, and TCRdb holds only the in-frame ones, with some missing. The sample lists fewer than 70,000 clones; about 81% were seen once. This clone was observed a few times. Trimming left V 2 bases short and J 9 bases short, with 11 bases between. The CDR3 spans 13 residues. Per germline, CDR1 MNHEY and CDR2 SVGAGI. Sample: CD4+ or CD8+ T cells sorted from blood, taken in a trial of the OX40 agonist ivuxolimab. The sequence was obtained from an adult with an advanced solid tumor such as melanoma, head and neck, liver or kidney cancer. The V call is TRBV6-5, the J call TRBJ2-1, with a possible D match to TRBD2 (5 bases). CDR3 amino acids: CASSYPPEGEQFF. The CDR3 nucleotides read TGTGCCAGCAGTTACCCCCCCGAGGGTGAGCAGTTCTTC.